This entry features one T cell receptor (beta chain) sequence. Its specificity is unknown. This sample is drawn from a study of T cell responses to AZD1222 COVID-19 vaccine. Study-wide background: Second doses at about 4 or about 12 weeks were pooled. Regarding the study as a whole: Receipt of two AZD1222 doses was followed by a rise in Spike-specific TCR breadth and depth. Vaccine-associated CD4 TCRs spanned spike, dominant at 160-218 and 743-854. The sample set comprised mostly white British donors with more females, and clonal diversity was possibly underestimated.

The CDR3 contains 14 residues. The V end lost 0 bases, the J end lost 4 bases, and 9 bases lay between the germline ends. Per the germline V gene, CDR1 is LNHNV and CDR2 is YYDKDF (reference sequence). The assay was immunoSEQ multiplex PCR, and TCRdb's table has in-frame clones only and misses some. The table lists about 170,000 clones, more than 80% of them singletons. Specimen: peripheral blood, collected on day 0 of AZD1222 vaccination. The sequence was collected from an adult in good health. The chain has TRBV15 and TRBJ1-2; the D gene is possibly TRBD1 (5 bases). The CDR3 is CATSRDEGRYGYTF. The CDR3 bases are TGTGCCACCAGCAGAGATGAGGGACGCTATGGCTACACCTTC.